The T cell receptor (beta chain) under discussion was sequenced for a study of blood T cell repertoires in COVID-19. Looking at the study overall: Spain, Italy and the United States supplied samples that represented acute and convalescent COVID-19. Nucleic acid was either cDNA or gDNA, and it came from T cells, B-cell-depleted T cells, or PBMCs.

Original handling: Cell counts per sample came from amplifying reference gene primers. Clones were read by immunoSEQ multiplex PCR, and TCRdb kept only the in-frame ones, dropping some. Clonal size and the V and J genes are those of that table, whereas D and trimming came from the DNA. The sample records fewer than 200,000 clones, roughly 90% being singletons. J lost 3 bases, V lost 4 bases, and 12 bases had no gene match. The CDR3 totals 16 residues. The germline CDR1 and CDR2 sequences are GTSNPN and SVGIG (reference sequence). This sequence was found in a man between 60 and 75 years old with acute or convalescent COVID-19. The chain is built from TRBV30 and TRBJ1-5; 7 positions match TRBD1. The sample taken for sequencing was peripheral blood. The CDR3 loop reads CAWTGTAVGVNQPQHF. DNA of the CDR3: TGTGCCTGGACGGGGACAGCCGTCGGGGTCAATCAGCCCCAGCATTTT.